Listed below are T cell receptor beta chains from one sample, sequenced in a study of cytomegalovirus exposure and HLA in healthy donors. The assay was immunoSEQ multiplex PCR, and TCRdb's table has in-frame clones only and misses some. The table has roughly 95,000 clones, 80% to 90% seen once. Material: PBMCs. The receptors shown here come from a man aged 25-45 years in good health and CMV-seropositive. Each CDR3 is given with its conserved first and last residue. D genes are given only for firm matches. Clone size is shown for a subset of rows, as once, few, many or a class of expanded clone.

D gene: .
clone size: once
V gene: TRBV7-8
J gene: TRBJ2-1
CDR3 protein: CASSLDEASSYNEQFF
CDR3 DNA: TGTGCCAGCAGCTTAGACGAGGCTAGCTCCTACAATGAGCAGTTCTTC

D gene: TRBD1
clone size: .
V gene: TRBV7-2
J gene: TRBJ2-5
CDR3 protein: CASSPGDRGRRAQYF
CDR3 DNA: TGTGCCAGCAGCCCCGGGGACAGGGGGCGCCGGGCCCAGTACTTC

D gene: .
clone size: .
V gene: TRBV5-1
J gene: TRBJ2-5
CDR3 protein: CASSLDQGQETQYF
CDR3 DNA: TGCGCCAGCAGCTTGGATCAGGGGCAAGAGACCCAGTACTTC

D gene: .
clone size: .
V gene: TRBV7-2
J gene: TRBJ2-3
CDR3 protein: CASSRAAGENTQYF
CDR3 DNA: TGTGCCAGCAGCCGAGCCGCCGGGGAGAATACGCAGTATTTT

D gene: .
clone size: .
V gene: TRBV30
J gene: TRBJ2-5
CDR3 protein: CAWRWGVTETQYF
CDR3 DNA: TGTGCCTGGAGGTGGGGGGTTACCGAGACCCAGTACTTC

D gene: .
clone size: .
V gene: TRBV18
J gene: TRBJ1-5
CDR3 protein: CASSPPVGQPQHF
CDR3 DNA: TGTGCCAGCTCACCACCGGTCGGGCAGCCCCAGCATTTT

D gene: .
clone size: .
V gene: TRBV21-1
J gene: TRBJ2-1
CDR3 protein: CASSGDSGRPYNEQFF
CDR3 DNA: TGTGCCAGCAGCGGAGACAGCGGGAGACCCTACAATGAGCAGTTCTTC

D gene: TRBD2
clone size: .
V gene: TRBV5-1
J gene: TRBJ2-7
CDR3 protein: CASSFSGVSYEQYF
CDR3 DNA: TGCGCCAGCAGCTTCAGCGGGGTCTCCTACGAGCAGTACTTC

D gene: TRBD2
clone size: .
V gene: TRBV7-8
J gene: TRBJ2-1
CDR3 protein: CASSLESLAGVREQFF
CDR3 DNA: TGTGCCAGCAGCTTAGAGTCTCTAGCGGGAGTCCGGGAGCAGTTCTTC

D gene: TRBD2
clone size: .
V gene: TRBV18
J gene: TRBJ2-1
CDR3 protein: CASSPGGRTPANEQFF
CDR3 DNA: TGTGCCAGCTCACCGGGAGGGAGGACCCCAGCGAATGAGCAGTTCTTC

D gene: TRBD1
clone size: .
V gene: TRBV18
J gene: TRBJ1-5
CDR3 protein: CASSPGDRGQKVSNQPQHF
CDR3 DNA: TGTGCCAGCTCACCAGGGGACAGGGGGCAAAAGGTTTCCAATCAGCCCCAGCATTTT

D gene: TRBD1
clone size: .
V gene: TRBV10-3
J gene: TRBJ1-2
CDR3 protein: CAIREGQGVSGYTF
CDR3 DNA: TGTGCCATCAGGGAAGGGCAGGGGGTGAGTGGCTACACCTTC

D gene: TRBD2
clone size: .
V gene: TRBV11-2
J gene: TRBJ2-3
CDR3 protein: CASSRLAGTDTQYF
CDR3 DNA: TGTGCCAGCAGCCGACTAGCGGGCACAGATACGCAGTATTTT

D gene: .
clone size: .
V gene: TRBV29-1
J gene: TRBJ2-1
CDR3 protein: CSAGGVSGSYNEQFF
CDR3 DNA: TGCAGCGCTGGGGGCGTGTCCGGCTCCTACAATGAGCAGTTCTTC

D gene: .
clone size: .
V gene: TRBV9
J gene: TRBJ1-5
CDR3 protein: CASSRGSNQPQHF
CDR3 DNA: TGTGCCAGCAGCAGGGGCAGCAATCAGCCCCAGCATTTT

D gene: TRBD2
clone size: .
V gene: TRBV6-6
J gene: TRBJ2-3
CDR3 protein: CASSPRTSGRRDTQYF
CDR3 DNA: TGTGCCAGCAGCCCCCGGACTAGCGGGAGGAGGGATACGCAGTATTTT

D gene: TRBD2
clone size: .
V gene: TRBV29-1
J gene: TRBJ2-7
CDR3 protein: CSVELGRASGSSNEQYF
CDR3 DNA: TGCAGCGTTGAATTGGGGAGGGCTAGCGGGAGTAGTAACGAGCAGTACTTC

D gene: .
clone size: .
V gene: TRBV12-5
J gene: TRBJ2-7
CDR3 protein: CASGSLIYEQYF
CDR3 DNA: TGTGCTAGTGGTTCCCTAATCTACGAGCAGTACTTC

D gene: TRBD2
clone size: .
V gene: TRBV27
J gene: TRBJ2-7
CDR3 protein: CASSPSSGRLSYEQYF
CDR3 DNA: TGTGCCAGCAGTCCATCTAGCGGGAGGCTCTCCTACGAGCAGTACTTC

D gene: TRBD1
clone size: few
V gene: TRBV4-1
J gene: TRBJ1-5
CDR3 protein: CASSLGQGQNQPQHF
CDR3 DNA: TGCGCCAGCAGCCTGGGACAGGGCCAAAATCAGCCCCAGCATTTT

D gene: .
clone size: few
V gene: TRBV14
J gene: TRBJ2-2
CDR3 protein: CASSHETGANTGELFF
CDR3 DNA: TGTGCCAGCAGCCACGAAACGGGAGCGAACACCGGGGAGCTGTTTTTT

D gene: TRBD2
clone size: .
V gene: TRBV6-5
J gene: TRBJ2-7
CDR3 protein: CATTSGDSYEQYF
CDR3 DNA: TGTGCCACCACTAGCGGGGACTCCTACGAGCAGTACTTC

D gene: TRBD2
clone size: .
V gene: TRBV5-5
J gene: TRBJ2-5
CDR3 protein: CASSQGLADEYQETQYF
CDR3 DNA: TGTGCCAGCAGTCAGGGACTAGCGGATGAGTACCAAGAGACCCAGTACTTC

D gene: TRBD2
clone size: .
V gene: TRBV5-1
J gene: TRBJ2-1
CDR3 protein: CASSHPQGLAGAGEQFF
CDR3 DNA: TGCGCCAGCAGCCATCCCCAGGGACTAGCGGGAGCTGGTGAGCAGTTCTTC

D gene: .
clone size: once
V gene: TRBV6-5
J gene: TRBJ2-1
CDR3 protein: CASSYSDSYYNEQFF
CDR3 DNA: TGTGCCAGCAGTTACTCGGACAGTTACTACAATGAGCAGTTCTTC

D gene: .
clone size: .
V gene: TRBV5-1
J gene: TRBJ1-1
CDR3 protein: CASSLEAGDTEAFF
CDR3 DNA: TGCGCCAGCAGCTTGGAGGCAGGGGACACTGAAGCTTTCTTT

D gene: .
clone size: .
V gene: TRBV6-5
J gene: TRBJ2-3
CDR3 protein: CASSRGTTTDTQYF
CDR3 DNA: TGTGCCAGCAGTAGGGGGACCACCACAGATACGCAGTATTTT